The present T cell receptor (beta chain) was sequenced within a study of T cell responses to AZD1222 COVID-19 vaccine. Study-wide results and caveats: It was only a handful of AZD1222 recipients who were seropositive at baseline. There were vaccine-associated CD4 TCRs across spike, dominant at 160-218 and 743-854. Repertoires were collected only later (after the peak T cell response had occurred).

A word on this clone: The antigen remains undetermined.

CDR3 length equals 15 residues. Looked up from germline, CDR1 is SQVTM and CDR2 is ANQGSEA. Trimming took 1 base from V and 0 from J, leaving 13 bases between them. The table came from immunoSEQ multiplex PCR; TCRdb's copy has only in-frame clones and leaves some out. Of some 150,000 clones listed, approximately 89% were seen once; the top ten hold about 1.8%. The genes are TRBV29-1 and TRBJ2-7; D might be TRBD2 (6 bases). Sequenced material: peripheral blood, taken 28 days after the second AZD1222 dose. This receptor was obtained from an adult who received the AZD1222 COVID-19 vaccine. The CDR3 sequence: CSVEVGGIISYEQYF. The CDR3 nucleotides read TGCAGCGTTGAAGTAGGAGGGATCATCTCCTACGAGCAGTACTTC.